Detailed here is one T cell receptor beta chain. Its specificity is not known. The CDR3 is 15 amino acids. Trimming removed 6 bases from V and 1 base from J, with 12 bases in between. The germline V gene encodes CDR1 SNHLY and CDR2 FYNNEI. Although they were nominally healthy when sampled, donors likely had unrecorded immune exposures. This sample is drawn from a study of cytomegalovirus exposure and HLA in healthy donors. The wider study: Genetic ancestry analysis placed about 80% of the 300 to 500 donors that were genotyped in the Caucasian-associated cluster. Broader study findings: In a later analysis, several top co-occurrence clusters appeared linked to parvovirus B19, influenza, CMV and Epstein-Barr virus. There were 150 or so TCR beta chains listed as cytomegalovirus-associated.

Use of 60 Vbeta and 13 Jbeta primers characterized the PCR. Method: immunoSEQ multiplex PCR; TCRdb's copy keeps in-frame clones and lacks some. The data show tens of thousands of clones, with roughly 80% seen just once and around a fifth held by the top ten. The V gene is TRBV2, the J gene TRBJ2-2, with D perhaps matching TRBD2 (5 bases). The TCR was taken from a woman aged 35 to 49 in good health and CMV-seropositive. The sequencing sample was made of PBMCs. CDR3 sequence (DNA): TGTGCCAGCAGGAACCAGACTATGAACACCGGGGAGCTGTTTTTT. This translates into CASRNQTMNTGELFF.